The entry below gives a single TCR beta chain sequence along with its context. Its antigen is still unknown. No much larger clone exists at a distance of one base, and base qualities are not known. This record belongs to a study of blood T cells in healthy people across ages (dated by TCRdb to 2013 to 2016). Looking at the study overall: Template switching captured roughly one uniquely barcoded TCR beta cDNA molecule per two T cells in model experiments. Using deep sequencing normalized with unique cDNA molecular identifiers, the study measured how TCR beta repertoire diversity changes with age. The donors were split into four age groups: young (average 16 years), middle-aged (39), aged (about 56) and long-lived (roughly 77). To avoid experimental bias, donors of different ages were distributed randomly across sequencing lanes. For two donors (one aged 18 to 29 and one aged 80 or older), the study analyzed two additional independent replicas of 1 million unique cDNA reads from the same blood draw.

Taken from cysteine to phenylalanine, the CDR3 has 13 residues. Only the CDR3 part of the read is kept: 39 bases, read in frame from the first base. From the germline V gene (reference sequence), CDR1 is GTSNPN and CDR2 is SVGIG. Cut back by 2 bases and 6 bases, the V and J ends lie 14 bases apart. Library preparation used 5' RACE. The instrument was an Illumina HiSeq 2500. A second PCR of roughly 7 to 11 cycles was performed with a sample-barcoded 5' primer and a J-beta primer mix. Each TCR beta cDNA molecule received a unique molecular identifier from a template-switch 5' adaptor carrying 12 random nucleotides. Each sample yielded at least 3 million CDR3-containing paired-end reads. First-strand cDNA was synthesized from all RNA with the Mint cDNA synthesis kit, primed by a TRBC-specific oligonucleotide. Following uracil-DNA glycosylase treatment, all cDNA underwent a first 18-cycle PCR with the universal primers M1SS and BC2_uni_R. As for the authors' bioinformatics: Each sample was normalized by randomly selecting 1 million high-quality reads, each carrying a distinct molecular identifier. Instead of being binned into consensus sequences, reads that shared molecular identifiers were thrown out. CDR3 identification, clonotype clustering and error correction used MiTCR with a Q25 quality threshold and the strictest error-elimination algorithm. Lower-bound total TCR beta diversity was estimated with a nonparametric unseen species model using Euler transformation. In TCRdb, the public reads were trimmed at Q25 with fastp and aligned with MiXCR, with productive beta chains retained. Each CDR3 protein gets just one entry, which takes the most common genes and DNA from the rows behind it. It is TCRdb's table, rather than the study itself, that gives the V and J calls and clone size. For this sample the table gives 850,000 to 1,100,000 distinct CDR3 sequences, of which roughly two fifths were detected only once. The ten largest clones add up to about an eighth of the sample.

General findings and caveats noted by the study authors: The percentage of naive T cells measured by flow cytometry correlated strongly with observed TCR beta diversity. Because the CMV infection status of the donors was unknown, age-related changes in expanded clonotypes may potentially have been confounded. Compared with the aged group, more naive CD4+ T cells, fewer expanded clones and increased TCR diversity were shown by the long-lived group, suggesting age selection. Bulk unsorted PBMC profiling prevented conclusive comparison of naive and antigen-experienced compartments. Observed TCR beta diversity per million T cells fell roughly linearly with age, and a significant reduction was already apparent by age about 43. Estimates of total diversity based on one million sequenced T cells were considered lower bounds and underestimates.

Donors were 39 systemically healthy Caucasian individuals from Russia aged roughly 6 to 100 years. Each donor gave roughly 11 milliliters of peripheral blood, drawn into EDTA-treated Vacutainer tubes. PBMCs were isolated by Ficoll-Paque density-gradient centrifugation, with at least 7 million obtained per sample. Total RNA, at least 6 micrograms per sample, was extracted from PBMCs with Trizol reagent. The percentages of naive CD45RAhigh/CD27high T cells were determined by flow cytometry on a PBMC aliquot from every donor. Material: blood. This sequence uses TRBV30 and TRBJ2-7; the best D guess is TRBD2, with 6 bases matching. This TCR was recovered from a man aged 18 to 29 in good health. The CDR3 amino acid sequence is: CAWSRRVDSEQYF. In nucleotide form, the sequence is TGTGCCTGGAGTAGGAGGGTGGATAGCGAGCAGTACTTC.